This T cell receptor beta chain stems from a study of CD8 T cells in Susac syndrome (dated by TCRdb to about 2019). General notes on the study: Whether CD8+ T cell activation and differentiation in Susac syndrome was antigen driven was tested using repertoire sequencing.

High-throughput TCR beta sequencing profiled peripheral blood CD8+ and CD4+ T cells from healthy donors, Susac syndrome patients and multiple sclerosis patients. The multiple sclerosis controls were treatment-naive patients whose relapsing-remitting disease, either stable or active, fulfilled the revised McDonald criteria. Bulk CD8+ and CD4+ T cells were purified by magnetic negative isolation, while CD8+ TEMRA cells were enriched using FACS. Blood was collected in EDTA tubes and processed within 24 hours, with PBMCs isolated through density gradient centrifugation. PBMCs intended for TCR sequencing were cryopreserved in liquid nitrogen and were subsequently thawed in a 37 degrees C water bath. Purity of sorted or isolated CD4+, CD8+ and CD8+ TEMRA cells was at least 90%. RNA was extracted with the RNeasy kit and about 0.5 to 1 ug was reverse transcribed using random hexamers. TCR beta CDR3 regions were amplified with the immunoSEQ multiplex PCR assay covering 54 Vbeta and 13 Jbeta segments. PCR amplification bias was corrected using a synthetic template baseline for primer optimization and computational correction. The original methods were these. Only productive sequences were kept, with reads annotated to V, D and J genes according to IMGT and analyzed in immunoSEQ Analyzer. Clonality was computed as one minus Shannon entropy normalized by log2 of the number of productive unique sequences. For each patient and control, public and private clones were evaluated within the 100 most prevalent clones. A clone was defined as Susac-specific if it was absent from the healthy and MS cohorts, from roughly 990 published viral clones and from other ImmuneACCESS disease sequences. TCRdb reprocessing: public reads trimmed at Q25 with fastp, clones called with MiXCR, in-frame beta chains kept. Identical CDR3 protein sequences are pooled into one entry, listed with their most common genes and DNA. TCRdb, not the authors, supplied the V and J calls. The sample table contains approximately 170,000 distinct CDR3 sequences; only one count was recorded for roughly 94% of them. The ten biggest clones cover almost 0.095% of the sample.

From a lookup of the germline V gene (reference sequence), CDR1 and CDR2 are LNHDA and SQIVND. Including cysteine and phenylalanine, the CDR3 has 15 amino acids. The kept DNA is CDR3 alone, 45 bases in frame from the first base. Trimming at the junction amounts to 2 bases on V and 0 bases on J, and the germline ends lie 7 bases apart. On this clonotype: This clone's antigen is unknown. No clone much larger than this one lies a single base away; base qualities are absent.

The full study reports these points: The number of individuals in the TCR sequencing and HLA analysis was recognized as being relatively small.

The rearrangement combines TRBV19 with TRBJ2-2; TRBD1 is a possible D gene, resting on 5 matching bases. This clonotype was obtained from a human donor with multiple sclerosis. Sequences were obtained from CD4+ T cells from PBMCs. The sequenced DNA: TGTGCCAGTAGTATAAGCAGGGCGAACACCGGGGAGCTGTTTTTT. Translation gives CASSISRANTGELFF.